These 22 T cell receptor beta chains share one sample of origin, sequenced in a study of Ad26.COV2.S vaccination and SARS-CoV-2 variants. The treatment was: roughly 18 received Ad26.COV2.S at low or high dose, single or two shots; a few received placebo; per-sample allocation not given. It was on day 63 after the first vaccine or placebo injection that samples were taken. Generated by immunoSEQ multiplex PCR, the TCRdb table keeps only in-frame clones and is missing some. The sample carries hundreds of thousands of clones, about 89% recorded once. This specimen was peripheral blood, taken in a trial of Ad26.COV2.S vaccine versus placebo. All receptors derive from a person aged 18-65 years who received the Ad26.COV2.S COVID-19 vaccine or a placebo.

CDR3 residues: CASSLHQGGGYTF. The CDR3 DNA sequence: TGTGCCAGCAGCTTACACCAGGGAGGAGGCTACACCTTC. V usage is TRBV7-3 and J usage is TRBJ1-2; D might be TRBD1 (5 bases). The CDR3 spans 13 residues. The germline V gene encodes CDR1 SGHTA and CDR2 FQGTGA. Trimming removed 2 bases from V and 8 bases from J, with 12 bases in between.

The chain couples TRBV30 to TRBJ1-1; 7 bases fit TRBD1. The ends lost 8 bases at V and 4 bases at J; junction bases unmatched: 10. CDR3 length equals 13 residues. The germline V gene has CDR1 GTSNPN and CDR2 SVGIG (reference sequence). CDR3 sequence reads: CAGEQGTGTEAFF. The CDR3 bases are TGTGCCGGTGAACAGGGGACGGGCACTGAAGCTTTCTTT. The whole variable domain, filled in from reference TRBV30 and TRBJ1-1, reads SQTIHQWPATLVQPVGSPLSLECTVEGTSNPNLYWYRQAAGRGLQLLFYSVGIGQISSEVPQNLSASRPQDRQFILSSKKLLLSDSGFYLCAGEQGTGTEAFFGQGTRLTVV.

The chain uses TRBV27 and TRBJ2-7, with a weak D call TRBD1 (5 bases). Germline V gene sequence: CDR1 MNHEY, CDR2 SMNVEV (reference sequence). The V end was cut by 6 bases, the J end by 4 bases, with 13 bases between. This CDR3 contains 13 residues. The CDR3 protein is CASSQTQGYEQYF. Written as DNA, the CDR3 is TGTGCCAGCAGCCAAACCCAGGGTTACGAGCAGTACTTC.

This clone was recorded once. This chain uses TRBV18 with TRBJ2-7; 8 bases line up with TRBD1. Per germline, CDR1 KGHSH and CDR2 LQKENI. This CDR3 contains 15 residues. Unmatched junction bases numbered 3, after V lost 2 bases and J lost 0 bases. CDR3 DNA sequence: TGTGCCAGCTCACCATTGGGACAGGTCTCCTACGAGCAGTACTTC. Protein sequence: CASSPLGQVSYEQYF. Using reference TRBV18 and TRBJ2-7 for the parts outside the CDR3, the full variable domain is NAGVMQNPRHLVRRRGQEARLRCSPMKGHSHVYWYRQLPEEGLKFMVYLQKENIIDESGMPKERFSAEFPKEGPSILRIQQVVRGDSAAYFCASSPLGQVSYEQYFGPGTRLTVT.

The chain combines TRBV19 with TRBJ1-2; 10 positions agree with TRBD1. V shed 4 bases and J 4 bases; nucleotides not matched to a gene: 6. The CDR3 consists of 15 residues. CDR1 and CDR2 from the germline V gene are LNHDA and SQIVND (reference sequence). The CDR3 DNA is TGTGCCAGTAGTACGACAGGGGGCCTGGGCTATGGCTACACCTTC. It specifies CASSTTGGLGYGYTF.

CDR3 in amino acids: CAISASGVGTDTQYF. The CDR3 coding sequence is TGTGCCATCAGTGCTAGCGGGGTGGGCACAGATACGCAGTATTTT. The chain links TRBV10-3 to TRBJ2-3, with 9 bases lining up with TRBD2. This CDR3 has 15 amino acids. V was clipped by 4 bases and J by 1 base; unmatched bases: 3. The germline V gene has CDR1 ENHRY and CDR2 SYGVKD.

Here the CDR3 DNA reads TGTGCCTGGAGTGAAGGGGACGGTCAGCCCCAGCATTTT. This sequence encodes CAWSEGDGQPQHF. The rearrangement links TRBV30 to TRBJ1-5; possible D gene TRBD1, 5 bases. Germline values: CDR1 GTSNPN, CDR2 SVGIG (reference sequence). The CDR3 contains 13 residues. V dropped 1 base and J dropped 6 bases, with 10 bases sitting between them.

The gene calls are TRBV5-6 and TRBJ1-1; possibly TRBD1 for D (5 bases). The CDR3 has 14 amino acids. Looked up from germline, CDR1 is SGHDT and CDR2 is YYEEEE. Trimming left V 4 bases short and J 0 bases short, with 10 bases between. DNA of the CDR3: TGTGCCAGCAGCACCTGGGGGGTGAACACTGAAGCTTTCTTT. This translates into CASSTWGVNTEAFF.

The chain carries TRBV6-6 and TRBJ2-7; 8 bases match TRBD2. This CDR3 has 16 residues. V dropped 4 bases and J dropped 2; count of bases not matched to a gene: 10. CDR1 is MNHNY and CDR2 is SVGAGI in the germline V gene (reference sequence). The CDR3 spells CASSSYPGLVPYEQYF. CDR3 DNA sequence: TGTGCCAGCAGTTCATACCCGGGACTAGTTCCCTACGAGCAGTACTTC.

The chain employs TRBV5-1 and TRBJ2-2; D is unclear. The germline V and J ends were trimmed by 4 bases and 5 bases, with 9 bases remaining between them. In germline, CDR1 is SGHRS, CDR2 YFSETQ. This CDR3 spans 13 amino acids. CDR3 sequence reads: CASSGLLTGELFF. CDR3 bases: TGCGCCAGCAGCGGTTTGTTAACCGGGGAGCTGTTTTTT.

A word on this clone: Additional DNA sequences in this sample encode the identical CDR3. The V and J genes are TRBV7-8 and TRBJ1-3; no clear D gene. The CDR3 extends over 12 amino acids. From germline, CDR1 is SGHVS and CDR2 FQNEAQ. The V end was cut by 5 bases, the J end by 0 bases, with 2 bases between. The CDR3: CASSLSGNTIYF. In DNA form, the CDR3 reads TGTGCCAGCAGCCTCTCTGGAAACACCATATATTTT.

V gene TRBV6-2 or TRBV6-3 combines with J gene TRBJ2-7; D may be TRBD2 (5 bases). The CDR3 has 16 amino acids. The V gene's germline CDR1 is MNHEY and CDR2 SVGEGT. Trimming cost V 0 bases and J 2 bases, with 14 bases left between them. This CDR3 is CASSYSLATAPYEQYF. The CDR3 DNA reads TGTGCCAGCAGTTACTCGCTAGCCACAGCCCCCTACGAGCAGTACTTC.

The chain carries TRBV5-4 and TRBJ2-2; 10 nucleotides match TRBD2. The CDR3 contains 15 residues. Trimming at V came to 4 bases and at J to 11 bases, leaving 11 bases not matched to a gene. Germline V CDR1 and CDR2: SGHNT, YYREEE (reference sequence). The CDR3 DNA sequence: TGTGCCAGCAGCCCTACTAGCGGGACACGAAGTGAGCTGTTTTTT. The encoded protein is CASSPTSGTRSELFF.

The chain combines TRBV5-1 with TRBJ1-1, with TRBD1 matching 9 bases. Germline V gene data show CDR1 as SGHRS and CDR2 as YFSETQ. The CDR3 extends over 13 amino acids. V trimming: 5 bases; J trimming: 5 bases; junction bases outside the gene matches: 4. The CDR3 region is CASSEQGATEAFF. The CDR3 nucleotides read TGCGCCAGCAGTGAACAGGGGGCAACTGAAGCTTTCTTT.

CDR3 sequence reads: CASSYGNGAALGNEQFF. For the CDR3, the DNA is TGTGCCAGCAGTTACGGGAACGGGGCGGCTTTAGGGAATGAGCAGTTCTTC. The chain recombines TRBV6-2 or TRBV6-3 with TRBJ2-1; D assignment may be TRBD1 or TRBD2 (5 bases each). Looked up from germline, CDR1 is MNHEY and CDR2 is SVGEGT. This CDR3 region has 17 residues. V gave up 2 bases and J gave up 7 bases, with 21 bases separating them.

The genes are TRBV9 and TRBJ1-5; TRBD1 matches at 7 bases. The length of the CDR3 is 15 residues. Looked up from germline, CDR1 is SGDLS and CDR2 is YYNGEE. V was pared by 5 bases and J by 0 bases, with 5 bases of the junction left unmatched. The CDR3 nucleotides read TGTGCCAGCAGTTCGACAGGGAATAGCAATCAGCCCCAGCATTTT. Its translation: CASSSTGNSNQPQHF.

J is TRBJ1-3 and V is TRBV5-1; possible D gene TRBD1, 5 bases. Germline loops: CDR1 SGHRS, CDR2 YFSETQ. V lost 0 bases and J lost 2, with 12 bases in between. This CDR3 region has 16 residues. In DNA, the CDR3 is TGCGCCAGCAGCTTGGCACTTCAGGGAACTGGAAACACCATATATTTT. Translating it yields CASSLALQGTGNTIYF.

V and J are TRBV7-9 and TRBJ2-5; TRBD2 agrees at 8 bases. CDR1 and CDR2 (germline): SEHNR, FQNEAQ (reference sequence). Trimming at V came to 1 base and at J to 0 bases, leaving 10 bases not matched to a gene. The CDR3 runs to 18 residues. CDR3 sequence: CASSLVGGEALDQETQYF. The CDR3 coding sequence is TGTGCCAGCAGCTTAGTCGGGGGGGAGGCCCTAGACCAAGAGACCCAGTACTTC.

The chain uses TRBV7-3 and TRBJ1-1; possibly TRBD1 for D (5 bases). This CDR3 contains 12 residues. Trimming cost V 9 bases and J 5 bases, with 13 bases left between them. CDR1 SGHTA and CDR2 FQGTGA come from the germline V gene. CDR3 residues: CARGTSGTEAFF. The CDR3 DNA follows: TGTGCCAGGGGGACGTCAGGAACTGAAGCTTTCTTT.

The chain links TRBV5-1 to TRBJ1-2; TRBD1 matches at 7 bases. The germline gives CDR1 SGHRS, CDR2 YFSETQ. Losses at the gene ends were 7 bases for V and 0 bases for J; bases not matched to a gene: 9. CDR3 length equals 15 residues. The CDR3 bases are TGCGCCAGCGGACGATGGACAGGAACTAACTATGGCTACACCTTC. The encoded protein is CASGRWTGTNYGYTF. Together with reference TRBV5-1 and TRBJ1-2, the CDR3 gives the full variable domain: KAGVTQTPRYLIKTRGQQVTLSCSPISGHRSVSWYQQTPGQGLQFLFEYFSETQRNKGNFPGRFSGRQFSNSRSEMNVSTLELGDSALYLCASGRWTGTNYGYTFGSGTRLTVV.

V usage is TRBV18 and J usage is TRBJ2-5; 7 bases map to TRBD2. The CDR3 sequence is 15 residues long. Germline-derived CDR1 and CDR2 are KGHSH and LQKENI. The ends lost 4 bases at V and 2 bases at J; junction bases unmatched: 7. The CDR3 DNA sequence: TGTGCCAGCTCACAAACAAGCGGGGAGCAAGAGACCCAGTACTTC. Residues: CASSQTSGEQETQYF. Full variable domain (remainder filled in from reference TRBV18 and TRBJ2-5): NAGVMQNPRHLVRRRGQEARLRCSPMKGHSHVYWYRQLPEEGLKFMVYLQKENIIDESGMPKERFSAEFPKEGPSILRIQQVVRGDSAAYFCASSQTSGEQETQYFGPGTRLLVL.

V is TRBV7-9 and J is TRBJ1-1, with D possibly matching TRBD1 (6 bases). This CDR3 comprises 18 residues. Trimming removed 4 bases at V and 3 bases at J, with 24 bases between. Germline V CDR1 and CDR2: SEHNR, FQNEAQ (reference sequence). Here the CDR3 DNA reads TGTGCCAGCAGCTCCGAGGGGGTGAACAGGGCAGTGGACACTGAAGCTTTCTTT. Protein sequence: CASSSEGVNRAVDTEAFF.